These T cell receptor beta chains were read from a single sample in a study of blood T cell repertoires in COVID-19. Repertoires were generated with immunoSEQ multiplex PCR, while TCRdb's copy carries only in-frame clones and drops some. The repertoire consists of about 170,000 clones, with about nine tenths occurring once and the leading ten covering around 3.3%. The sequencing input was peripheral blood. These TCRs come from a man between 65 and 85 years old with acute or convalescent COVID-19. CDR3s include the opening cysteine and the closing phenylalanine or tryptophan. The D gene is left open where the match is weak. Rows give clone size only sometimes, using once, few, many, or a class for an expanded clone.

clone_size: few; v_call: TRBV15; d_call: TRBD1; j_call: TRBJ2-1; cdr3_nt: TGTGCCACCAGCTCGGGGACAGGTACCTACGGTAATGAGCAGTTCTTC; cdr3_aa: CATSSGTGTYGNEQFF
clone_size: NA; v_call: TRBV19; d_call: NA; j_call: TRBJ2-2; cdr3_nt: TGTGCCAGTAGTATCTCGGGTGCGGACACCGGGGAGCTGTTTTTT; cdr3_aa: CASSISGADTGELFF
clone_size: NA; v_call: TRBV9; d_call: NA; j_call: TRBJ1-6; cdr3_nt: TGTGCCAGCAGATCAGACTATTCACCCCTCCACTTT; cdr3_aa: CASRSDYSPLHF
clone_size: once; v_call: TRBV4-3; d_call: NA; j_call: TRBJ1-4; cdr3_nt: TGCGCCAGCAGCCAAGACCTATACAGGGCGGTAAATGAAAAACTGTTTTTT; cdr3_aa: CASSQDLYRAVNEKLFF
clone_size: NA; v_call: TRBV9; d_call: NA; j_call: TRBJ1-2; cdr3_nt: TGTGCCAGCAGCACTAGGGGGTCAGGGGACTATGGCTACACCTTC; cdr3_aa: CASSTRGSGDYGYTF
clone_size: NA; v_call: TRBV18; d_call: NA; j_call: TRBJ1-6; cdr3_nt: TGTGCCAGCTCACCCAGCGGGGGTTATAATTCACCCCTCCACTTT; cdr3_aa: CASSPSGGYNSPLHF
clone_size: once; v_call: TRBV9; d_call: NA; j_call: TRBJ1-2; cdr3_nt: TGTGCCAGCACCTCATCCGGGACAAACCGTTTCTTTGGCTACACCTTC; cdr3_aa: CASTSSGTNRFFGYTF
clone_size: NA; v_call: TRBV5-1; d_call: NA; j_call: TRBJ2-5; cdr3_nt: TGCGCCAGCAGCCAAATGACAGGACAAGAGACCCAGTACTTC; cdr3_aa: CASSQMTGQETQYF
clone_size: NA; v_call: TRBV12-3/TRBV12-4; d_call: NA; j_call: TRBJ1-2; cdr3_nt: TGTGCCAGCGGGGGCGTAGCTAACTATGGCTACACCTTC; cdr3_aa: CASGGVANYGYTF
clone_size: NA; v_call: TRBV10-1; d_call: TRBD1; j_call: TRBJ2-7; cdr3_nt: TGCGCCAGCAGTGAAGGACAGGGGGCCTACGAGCAGTACTTC; cdr3_aa: CASSEGQGAYEQYF
clone_size: NA; v_call: TRBV5-6; d_call: TRBD1; j_call: TRBJ1-2; cdr3_nt: TGTGCCAGCAGGCACCGGGACAGCTACTATGGCTACACCTTC; cdr3_aa: CASRHRDSYYGYTF
clone_size: NA; v_call: TRBV7-3; d_call: NA; j_call: TRBJ1-6; cdr3_nt: TGTGCCAGCAGCCCCTATCCGGGGGGAAACTCACCCCTCCACTTT; cdr3_aa: CASSPYPGGNSPLHF
clone_size: NA; v_call: TRBV7-3; d_call: TRBD2; j_call: TRBJ2-1; cdr3_nt: TGTGCCAGCAGCTACCTAGCGGGAGCTACCTACAATGAGCAGTTCTTC; cdr3_aa: CASSYLAGATYNEQFF
clone_size: NA; v_call: TRBV5-1; d_call: TRBD2; j_call: TRBJ2-2; cdr3_nt: TGCGCCAGTACATCGGGGGGCGGGGAGCTGTTTTTT; cdr3_aa: CASTSGGGELFF
clone_size: NA; v_call: TRBV5-6; d_call: NA; j_call: TRBJ2-7; cdr3_nt: TGTGCCAGCAGCTTGGGACAGCAATCCAACGAGCAGTACTTC; cdr3_aa: CASSLGQQSNEQYF
clone_size: NA; v_call: TRBV12-5; d_call: TRBD1; j_call: TRBJ2-3; cdr3_nt: TGTGCTAGTGGGCAGGGGGCAGGAGATACGCAGTATTTT; cdr3_aa: CASGQGAGDTQYF
clone_size: NA; v_call: TRBV28; d_call: TRBD2; j_call: TRBJ2-2; cdr3_nt: TGTGCCACCCAGACTAGCGGGAGGGCTACCGGGGAGCTGTTTTTT; cdr3_aa: CATQTSGRATGELFF
clone_size: NA; v_call: TRBV4-3; d_call: NA; j_call: TRBJ1-2; cdr3_nt: TGCGCCAGCAGCCCGGACAGAACTTATGGCTACACCTTC; cdr3_aa: CASSPDRTYGYTF
clone_size: NA; v_call: TRBV5-1; d_call: TRBD2; j_call: TRBJ2-1; cdr3_nt: TGCGCCAGCAGCTTGGGACTAGCTTCCTACAATGAGCAGTTCTTC; cdr3_aa: CASSLGLASYNEQFF
clone_size: NA; v_call: TRBV6-5; d_call: NA; j_call: TRBJ1-1; cdr3_nt: TGTGCCAGCAGTCCGGGAACTGAAGCTTTCTTT; cdr3_aa: CASSPGTEAFF
clone_size: NA; v_call: TRBV3-1/TRBV3-2; d_call: NA; j_call: TRBJ1-6; cdr3_nt: TGTGCCAGCAGCCAGCCAGGGGATGGGTCACCCCTCCACTTT; cdr3_aa: CASSQPGDGSPLHF
clone_size: NA; v_call: TRBV7-8; d_call: NA; j_call: TRBJ2-1; cdr3_nt: TGTGCCAGCAGCTGGGACACTATCAATGAGCAGTTCTTC; cdr3_aa: CASSWDTINEQFF
clone_size: few; v_call: TRBV5-1; d_call: NA; j_call: TRBJ2-3; cdr3_nt: TGCGCCAGCAGCTTCGACTTCTCAGATACGCAGTATTTT; cdr3_aa: CASSFDFSDTQYF
clone_size: once; v_call: TRBV2; d_call: TRBD1; j_call: TRBJ1-1; cdr3_nt: TGTGCCAGCAGTGAAGCGCTTTTCAGACAGGGGTTGAACACTGAAGCTTTCTTT; cdr3_aa: CASSEALFRQGLNTEAFF
clone_size: few; v_call: TRBV12-5; d_call: TRBD2; j_call: TRBJ2-2; cdr3_nt: TGTGCTAGTGGTTTGGCCCGGACTAGCGGGGCCGGGGAGCTGTTTTTT; cdr3_aa: CASGLARTSGAGELFF
clone_size: NA; v_call: TRBV19; d_call: TRBD1; j_call: TRBJ1-2; cdr3_nt: TGTGCCAGGAACAGGGGGCGGAATAGCCACAGCTATGGCTACACCTTC; cdr3_aa: CARNRGRNSHSYGYTF
clone_size: NA; v_call: TRBV2; d_call: TRBD2; j_call: TRBJ2-5; cdr3_nt: TGTGCCAGCGAGCGGGAGACGGGAGAGACCCAGTACTTC; cdr3_aa: CASERETGETQYF
clone_size: NA; v_call: TRBV27; d_call: NA; j_call: TRBJ2-5; cdr3_nt: TGTGCCAGCAGTTCCCGAGGCCAAGAGACCCAGTACTTC; cdr3_aa: CASSSRGQETQYF
clone_size: NA; v_call: TRBV9; d_call: TRBD2; j_call: TRBJ2-1; cdr3_nt: TGTGCCAGCAGCGGCAGTAGCGGGAGGGCCATCTACAATGAGCAGTTCTTC; cdr3_aa: CASSGSSGRAIYNEQFF
clone_size: once; v_call: TRBV2; d_call: NA; j_call: TRBJ2-4; cdr3_nt: TGTGCCAGCAGGTATAGCGGACTCGAAGGGGAGTACTTC; cdr3_aa: CASRYSGLEGEYF
clone_size: NA; v_call: TRBV7-9; d_call: TRBD2; j_call: TRBJ2-1; cdr3_nt: TGTGCCAGCAGCCGACTAGCGGGATCGGCTGAGCAGTTCTTC; cdr3_aa: CASSRLAGSAEQFF
clone_size: NA; v_call: TRBV5-4; d_call: TRBD1; j_call: TRBJ1-1; cdr3_nt: TGTGCCAGCAGCTTACTACTCACAGGGGGCCGGGCTGAAGCTTTCTTT; cdr3_aa: CASSLLLTGGRAEAFF
clone_size: few; v_call: TRBV19; d_call: NA; j_call: TRBJ1-4; cdr3_nt: TGTGCCAGTAGTACAGGGGCCCGGGAAAAACTGTTTTTT; cdr3_aa: CASSTGAREKLFF
clone_size: NA; v_call: TRBV5-1; d_call: TRBD1; j_call: TRBJ1-2; cdr3_nt: TGCGCCAGCAGCTTAGGACAGGGGGGAGGATACTATGGCTACACCTTC; cdr3_aa: CASSLGQGGGYYGYTF
clone_size: NA; v_call: TRBV7-9; d_call: TRBD1; j_call: TRBJ1-3; cdr3_nt: TGTGCCAGCAGCCCCTGGACAGGGGCCATAATAGACACCATATATTTT; cdr3_aa: CASSPWTGAIIDTIYF
clone_size: NA; v_call: TRBV7-2; d_call: NA; j_call: TRBJ2-7; cdr3_nt: TGTGCCAGCAGCCATTCCGGTCAATACGAGCAGTACTTC; cdr3_aa: CASSHSGQYEQYF
clone_size: few; v_call: TRBV28; d_call: NA; j_call: TRBJ2-1; cdr3_nt: TGTGCCAGCAACGGAGGGTTCTATGAGCAGTTCTTC; cdr3_aa: CASNGGFYEQFF
clone_size: NA; v_call: TRBV5-1; d_call: TRBD1; j_call: TRBJ1-2; cdr3_nt: TGCGCCAGCAGCCGACCGGACAGGGGGCTAGATGGCTACACCTTC; cdr3_aa: CASSRPDRGLDGYTF
clone_size: NA; v_call: TRBV6-2/TRBV6-3; d_call: NA; j_call: TRBJ1-1; cdr3_nt: TGTGCCAGCAGTTACTTCCCCATGAACACTGAAGCTTTCTTT; cdr3_aa: CASSYFPMNTEAFF
clone_size: NA; v_call: TRBV5-1; d_call: NA; j_call: TRBJ2-7; cdr3_nt: TGCGCCAGCAGCCACGAGGGTACCGAGCAGTACTTC; cdr3_aa: CASSHEGTEQYF
clone_size: NA; v_call: TRBV7-3; d_call: TRBD1; j_call: TRBJ2-2; cdr3_nt: TGTGCCAGCAACCCGACAGGGGGCCACGGGGAGCTGTTTTTT; cdr3_aa: CASNPTGGHGELFF
clone_size: NA; v_call: TRBV28; d_call: TRBD1; j_call: TRBJ1-5; cdr3_nt: TGTGCCAGCAGTCCAGGACAGGGTAGGCAGCCCCAGCATTTT; cdr3_aa: CASSPGQGRQPQHF
clone_size: NA; v_call: TRBV7-9; d_call: NA; j_call: TRBJ1-2; cdr3_nt: TGTGCCAGCAGCCACGAAGGGGTCTATGGCTACACCTTC; cdr3_aa: CASSHEGVYGYTF
clone_size: NA; v_call: TRBV18; d_call: TRBD1; j_call: TRBJ1-3; cdr3_nt: TGTGCCAGCTCACCGTACACCGGGACAGGGGGCCGATATGGAAACACCATATATTTT; cdr3_aa: CASSPYTGTGGRYGNTIYF
clone_size: many; v_call: TRBV2; d_call: TRBD1; j_call: TRBJ1-5; cdr3_nt: TGTGCCAGCAGTGAAGATGGGACAGGGCTTAATCAGCCCCAGCATTTT; cdr3_aa: CASSEDGTGLNQPQHF
clone_size: NA; v_call: TRBV10-3; d_call: TRBD1; j_call: TRBJ1-5; cdr3_nt: TGTGCCATCAGTACCGGGACAGGGAATCAGCCCCAGCATTTT; cdr3_aa: CAISTGTGNQPQHF
clone_size: NA; v_call: TRBV2; d_call: TRBD1; j_call: TRBJ2-7; cdr3_nt: TGTGCCAGCAGTGAATCTGGACAGGGGTTCTCCTACGAGCAGTACTTC; cdr3_aa: CASSESGQGFSYEQYF
clone_size: NA; v_call: TRBV28; d_call: TRBD1; j_call: TRBJ1-2; cdr3_nt: TGTGCCAGCAGTAGCTCCCGGGACAGACTACGCTATGGCTACACCTTC; cdr3_aa: CASSSSRDRLRYGYTF
clone_size: NA; v_call: TRBV2; d_call: NA; j_call: TRBJ1-1; cdr3_nt: TGTGCCAGCAGAGGGAAATGGGCAGGGGAAGCTTTCTTT; cdr3_aa: CASRGKWAGEAFF
clone_size: once; v_call: TRBV19; d_call: NA; j_call: TRBJ1-6; cdr3_nt: TGTGCCAGTAGTATTGGACAGAATAATTCACCCCTCCACTTT; cdr3_aa: CASSIGQNNSPLHF
clone_size: NA; v_call: TRBV5-6; d_call: TRBD1; j_call: TRBJ1-5; cdr3_nt: TGTGCCAGCAGCTACAGGGGTAGCAATCAGCCCCAGCATTTT; cdr3_aa: CASSYRGSNQPQHF
clone_size: NA; v_call: TRBV6-5; d_call: NA; j_call: TRBJ1-3; cdr3_nt: TGTGCATCAAACCCCGGGGGTGGAAACACCATATATTTT; cdr3_aa: CASNPGGGNTIYF
clone_size: NA; v_call: TRBV7-9; d_call: TRBD1; j_call: TRBJ2-7; cdr3_nt: TGTGCCAGCAGCCTCCTGACAGGGGGGACCTACGAGCAGTACTTC; cdr3_aa: CASSLLTGGTYEQYF
clone_size: NA; v_call: TRBV5-5; d_call: NA; j_call: TRBJ2-1; cdr3_nt: TGTGCCAGCAGTCAAACAGGGACGCATGAGCAGTTCTTC; cdr3_aa: CASSQTGTHEQFF
clone_size: NA; v_call: TRBV27; d_call: NA; j_call: TRBJ2-7; cdr3_nt: TGTGCCAGCAGTTTAGAGTTGACAGCCTCCGAGCAGTACTTC; cdr3_aa: CASSLELTASEQYF
clone_size: NA; v_call: TRBV7-9; d_call: NA; j_call: TRBJ2-1; cdr3_nt: TGTGCCAGCAGCTTTACCGGAACGGGTGAGCAGTTCTTC; cdr3_aa: CASSFTGTGEQFF
clone_size: NA; v_call: TRBV18; d_call: NA; j_call: TRBJ1-5; cdr3_nt: TGTGCCAGCTCACCAACCCCTCTTGGGCAGGCCCTCTATAGCAATCAGCCCCAGCATTTT; cdr3_aa: CASSPTPLGQALYSNQPQHF